Listed below are T cell receptor beta chains from one sample, sequenced in a study of blood T cell repertoires in COVID-19. Sequencing was performed with immunoSEQ multiplex PCR; in TCRdb, only in-frame clones are kept and a portion is missing. The table lists hundreds of thousands of clones, around 90% of them singletons. Sample: PBMCs or T cells enriched from blood (not recorded which). Every receptor here comes from a man between 25 and 39 years old who had recovered from COVID-19. CDR3s include the opening cysteine and the closing phenylalanine or tryptophan. D genes are given only for firm matches. Rows may omit the clone size; those that give it use once, few, many or a size class.

len: 17
d_gene: .
v_gene: TRBV7-9
abundance: .
j_gene: TRBJ2-6
CDR3nt: TGTGCCAGCAGCTCAACAAAATCAGACTCTGGGGCCAACGTCCTGACTTTC
CDR3aa: CASSSTKSDSGANVLTF

len: 15
d_gene: TRBD1
v_gene: TRBV4-1
abundance: .
j_gene: TRBJ2-7
CDR3nt: TGCGCCAGCAGCCAGCCCGGGACAGGAGACTACGAGCAGTACTTC
CDR3aa: CASSQPGTGDYEQYF

len: 13
d_gene: .
v_gene: TRBV2
abundance: .
j_gene: TRBJ1-1
CDR3nt: TGTGCCAGCAGTGAAGCTGACAGGTTTGAAGCTTTCTTT
CDR3aa: CASSEADRFEAFF

len: 13
d_gene: .
v_gene: TRBV2
abundance: .
j_gene: TRBJ1-2
CDR3nt: TGTGCCAGCAGTCCAGGTGCTAACTATGGCTACACCTTC
CDR3aa: CASSPGANYGYTF

len: 13
d_gene: TRBD1
v_gene: TRBV27
abundance: .
j_gene: TRBJ2-5
CDR3nt: TGTGCCAGCACAGGGACAGGGGGAGAGACCCAGTACTTC
CDR3aa: CASTGTGGETQYF

len: 14
d_gene: TRBD1
v_gene: TRBV5-1
abundance: .
j_gene: TRBJ1-4
CDR3nt: TGCGCCAGCAGCCGGACAGGGCCTAATGAAAAACTGTTTTTT
CDR3aa: CASSRTGPNEKLFF

len: 14
d_gene: .
v_gene: TRBV19
abundance: .
j_gene: TRBJ1-1
CDR3nt: TGTGCCAGTAGTGTCAGGGTCGGGCACACTGAAGCTTTCTTT
CDR3aa: CASSVRVGHTEAFF

len: 15
d_gene: TRBD2
v_gene: TRBV6-5
abundance: few
j_gene: TRBJ2-7
CDR3nt: TGTGCCAGCAGCCCCCTAGCGGGGAGCTCCTACGAGCAGTACTTC
CDR3aa: CASSPLAGSSYEQYF

len: 15
d_gene: TRBD1
v_gene: TRBV7-2
abundance: .
j_gene: TRBJ1-2
CDR3nt: TGTGCCAGCAGCTTAGGTCCCACAGGGGGCTATGGCTACACCTTC
CDR3aa: CASSLGPTGGYGYTF

len: 15
d_gene: TRBD1
v_gene: TRBV6-5
abundance: .
j_gene: TRBJ1-1
CDR3nt: TGTGCCAGCCGAGAGACAGGGCGGATGAACACTGAAGCTTTCTTT
CDR3aa: CASRETGRMNTEAFF

len: 13
d_gene: .
v_gene: TRBV11-2
abundance: .
j_gene: TRBJ2-3
CDR3nt: TGTGCCAGCAGCTCTAGCAGCACAGATACGCAGTATTTT
CDR3aa: CASSSSSTDTQYF

len: 16
d_gene: .
v_gene: TRBV18
abundance: once
j_gene: TRBJ1-6
CDR3nt: TGTGCCAGCTCACCACCCTCTCTCGTCGGGAATTCACCCCTCCACTTT
CDR3aa: CASSPPSLVGNSPLHF

len: 18
d_gene: TRBD1
v_gene: TRBV10-2
abundance: .
j_gene: TRBJ1-3
CDR3nt: TGCGCCAGCAGTGAGTCCGGACAGGGGGCCTACTCTGGAAACACCATATATTTT
CDR3aa: CASSESGQGAYSGNTIYF

len: 19
d_gene: TRBD2
v_gene: TRBV13
abundance: .
j_gene: TRBJ2-1
CDR3nt: TGTGCCAGCAGCCCACGACTAGCGGGATTCCTCGGCCCAGGGGATGAGCAGTTCTTC
CDR3aa: CASSPRLAGFLGPGDEQFF

len: 13
d_gene: .
v_gene: TRBV10-2
abundance: .
j_gene: TRBJ1-1
CDR3nt: TGCGCCAGCAGTGAATGGGAGGGCACTGAAGCTTTCTTT
CDR3aa: CASSEWEGTEAFF

len: 16
d_gene: .
v_gene: TRBV4-1
abundance: .
j_gene: TRBJ2-7
CDR3nt: TGCGCCAGCAGCCAAGTGCGGACAGACAAAAACTACGAGCAGTACTTC
CDR3aa: CASSQVRTDKNYEQYF

len: 14
d_gene: TRBD1
v_gene: TRBV6-5
abundance: .
j_gene: TRBJ2-3
CDR3nt: TGTGCCAGCAGCTACGACAGGGGTACAGATACGCAGTATTTT
CDR3aa: CASSYDRGTDTQYF

len: 18
d_gene: TRBD2
v_gene: TRBV7-8
abundance: .
j_gene: TRBJ2-1
CDR3nt: TGTGCCAGCAGCTTAGGGCCAGGGACTAGCGGTTCCTACAATGAGCAGTTCTTC
CDR3aa: CASSLGPGTSGSYNEQFF

len: 18
d_gene: TRBD2
v_gene: TRBV9
abundance: .
j_gene: TRBJ2-2
CDR3nt: TGTGCCAGCAGCGCCTCCCTCTCAGCGGGAGGTTCCACCGGGGAGCTGTTTTTT
CDR3aa: CASSASLSAGGSTGELFF

len: 15
d_gene: .
v_gene: TRBV7-6
abundance: .
j_gene: TRBJ1-5
CDR3nt: TGTGCCAGCAGCTTAGGAGTAGGAGACAATCAGCCCCAGCATTTT
CDR3aa: CASSLGVGDNQPQHF

len: 12
d_gene: .
v_gene: TRBV28
abundance: .
j_gene: TRBJ1-3
CDR3nt: TGTGCCAGCACCGTCTCTGGAAACACCATATATTTT
CDR3aa: CASTVSGNTIYF

len: 15
d_gene: .
v_gene: TRBV5-1
abundance: .
j_gene: TRBJ2-2
CDR3nt: TGCGCCAGCAAACAAAAGGGACAGAACACCGGGGAGCTGTTTTTT
CDR3aa: CASKQKGQNTGELFF